This T cell receptor beta chain originates from a study of T cell repertoires in cytomegalovirus infection. Study-wide context: The public TCR beta signatures pointed to both CMV infection and matching HLA type. Study conclusions and caveats: Ex vivo responses were dominated by HLA-C-restricted CMV-specific TCR beta clonotypes. Adding up the frequency of public TCR beta families identified people who carried CMV plus the relevant HLA.

On this clonotype: Its specificity is unknown.

Per germline, CDR1 MDHEN and CDR2 SYDVKM. Trimming took 8 bases from V and 3 from J; bases not matched to a gene: 2. The CDR3 totals 13 residues. TCRdb recomputed calls from the reads with MiXCR, one row per CDR3 protein. The sample consists of 200,000 to 300,000 distinct CDR3 sequences, 9.1% of them appearing once. The sample comprised PBMCs. This receptor was taken from a human donor in good health (CMV status not recorded). Some clones in this sample may be carry-over from other donors' samples. The V call is TRBV28, the J call TRBJ1-2, with TRBD1 matching over 11 bases. Written as DNA, the CDR3 is TGTGCCAGCGGGACAGGGGGGTACTATGGCTACACCTTC. Its translation is CASGTGGYYGYTF.